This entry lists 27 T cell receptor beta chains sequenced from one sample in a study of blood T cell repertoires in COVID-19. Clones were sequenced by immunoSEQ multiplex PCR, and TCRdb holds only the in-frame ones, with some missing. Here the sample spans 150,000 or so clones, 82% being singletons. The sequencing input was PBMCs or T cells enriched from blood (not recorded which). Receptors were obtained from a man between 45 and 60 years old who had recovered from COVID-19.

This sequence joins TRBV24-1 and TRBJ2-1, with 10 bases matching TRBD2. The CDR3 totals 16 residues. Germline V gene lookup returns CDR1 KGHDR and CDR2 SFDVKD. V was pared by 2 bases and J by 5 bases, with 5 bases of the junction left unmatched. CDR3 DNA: TGTGCCACCAGTGATTCGGTACTAGCGGGGAACAATGAGCAGTTCTTC. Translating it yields CATSDSVLAGNNEQFF.

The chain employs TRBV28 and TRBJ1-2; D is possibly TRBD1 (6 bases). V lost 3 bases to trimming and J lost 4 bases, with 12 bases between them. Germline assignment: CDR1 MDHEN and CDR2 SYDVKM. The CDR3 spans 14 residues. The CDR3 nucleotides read TGTGCCAGCAGTTTGTCGGGGGGCGGCTATGGCTACACCTTC. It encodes CASSLSGGGYGYTF.

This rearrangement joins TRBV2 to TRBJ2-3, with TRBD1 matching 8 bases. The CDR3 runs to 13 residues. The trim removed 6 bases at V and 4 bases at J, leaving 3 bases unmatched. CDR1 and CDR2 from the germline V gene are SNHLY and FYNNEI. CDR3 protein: CASRTGVADTQYF. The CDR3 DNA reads TGTGCCAGCAGGACAGGGGTGGCAGATACGCAGTATTTT.

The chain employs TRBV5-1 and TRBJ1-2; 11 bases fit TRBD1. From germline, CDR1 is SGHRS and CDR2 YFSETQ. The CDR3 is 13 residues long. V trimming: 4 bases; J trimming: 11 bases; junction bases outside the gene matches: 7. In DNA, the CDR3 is TGCGCCAGCAGCCCCGGACAGGGGGCAGGTTACACCTTC. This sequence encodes CASSPGQGAGYTF.

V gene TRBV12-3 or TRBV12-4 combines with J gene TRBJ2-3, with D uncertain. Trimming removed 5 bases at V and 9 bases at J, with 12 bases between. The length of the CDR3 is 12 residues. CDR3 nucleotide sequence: TGTGCCAGCAGTCCCTACTTGGGCACGCAGTATTTT. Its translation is CASSPYLGTQYF.

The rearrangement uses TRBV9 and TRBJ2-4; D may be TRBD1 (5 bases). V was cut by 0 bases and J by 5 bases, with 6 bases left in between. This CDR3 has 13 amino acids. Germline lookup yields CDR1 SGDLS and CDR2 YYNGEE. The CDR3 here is CASSVAGQNIQYF. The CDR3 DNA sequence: TGTGCCAGCAGCGTAGCAGGGCAAAACATTCAGTACTTC.

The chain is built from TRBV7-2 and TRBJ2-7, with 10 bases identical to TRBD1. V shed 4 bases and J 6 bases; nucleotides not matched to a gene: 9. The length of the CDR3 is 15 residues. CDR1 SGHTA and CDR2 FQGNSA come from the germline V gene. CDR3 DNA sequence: TGTGCCAGCAGCTCGGCCGGGACAGGGGCATCCGAGCAGTACTTC. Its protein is CASSSAGTGASEQYF.

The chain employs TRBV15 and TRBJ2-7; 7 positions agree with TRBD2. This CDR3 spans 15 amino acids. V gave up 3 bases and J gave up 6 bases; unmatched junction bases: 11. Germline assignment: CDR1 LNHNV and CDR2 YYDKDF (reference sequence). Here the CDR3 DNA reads TGTGCCACCAGCAGCACCGGGACTATCATGACCGAGCAGTACTTC. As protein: CATSSTGTIMTEQYF.

As DNA, the CDR3 is TGTGCCAGCAGAGGGCAGGGGGATAACTATGGCTACACCTTC. Its protein product is CASRGQGDNYGYTF. This sequence joins TRBV6-5 and TRBJ1-2; 7 nucleotides line up with TRBD1. J was trimmed by 1 base and V by 6 bases; bases with no gene match: 5. The CDR3 covers 14 residues. Germline assignment: CDR1 MNHEY and CDR2 SVGAGI.

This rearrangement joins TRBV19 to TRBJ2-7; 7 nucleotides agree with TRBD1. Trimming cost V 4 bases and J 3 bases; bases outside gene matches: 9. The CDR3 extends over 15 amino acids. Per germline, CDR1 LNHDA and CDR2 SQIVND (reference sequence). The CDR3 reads CASSSQRDRDYEQYF. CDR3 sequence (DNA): TGTGCCAGTAGTAGCCAACGAGACAGGGACTACGAGCAGTACTTC.

The CDR3 here is CASSLERVGEKLFF. In DNA, the CDR3 is TGCGCCAGCAGCTTGGAGAGGGTAGGGGAAAAACTGTTTTTT. V is TRBV5-1 and J is TRBJ1-4; D is unclear. The ends were cut back, 0 bases at V and 8 bases at J, with 11 bases in the middle. This CDR3 comprises 14 residues. CDR1 and CDR2 (germline): SGHRS, YFSETQ.

CDR3 in DNA: TGTGCCAGCAGTGAAGGGGGGGAGAACACTGAAGCTTTCTTT. This codes for CASSEGGENTEAFF. The chain recombines TRBV6-4 with TRBJ1-1; TRBD1 is a possible D gene (6 bases). Trimming shortened V by 3 bases and J by 1 base, and 9 bases separated the two germline ends. Looked up from germline, CDR1 is MRHNA and CDR2 is SNTAGT. The CDR3 is 14 amino acids.

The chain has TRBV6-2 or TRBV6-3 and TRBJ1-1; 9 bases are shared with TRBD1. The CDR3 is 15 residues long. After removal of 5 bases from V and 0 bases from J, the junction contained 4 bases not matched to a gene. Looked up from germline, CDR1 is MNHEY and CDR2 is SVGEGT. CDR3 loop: CASSDGTGLNTEAFF. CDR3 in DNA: TGTGCCAGCAGTGACGGGACAGGGCTGAACACTGAAGCTTTCTTT.

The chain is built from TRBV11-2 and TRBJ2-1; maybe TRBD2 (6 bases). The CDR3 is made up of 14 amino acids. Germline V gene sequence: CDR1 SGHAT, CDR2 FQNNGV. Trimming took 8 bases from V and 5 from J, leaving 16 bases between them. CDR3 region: CASEAGRRNNEQFF. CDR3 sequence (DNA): TGTGCCAGCGAGGCGGGACGTCGGAACAATGAGCAGTTCTTC.

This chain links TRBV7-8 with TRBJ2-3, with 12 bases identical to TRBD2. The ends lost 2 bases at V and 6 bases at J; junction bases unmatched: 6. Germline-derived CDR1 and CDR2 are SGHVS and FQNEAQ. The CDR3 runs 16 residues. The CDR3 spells CASSLRLAGVMDTQYF. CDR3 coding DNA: TGTGCCAGCAGCTTAAGACTAGCGGGGGTTATGGATACGCAGTATTTT.

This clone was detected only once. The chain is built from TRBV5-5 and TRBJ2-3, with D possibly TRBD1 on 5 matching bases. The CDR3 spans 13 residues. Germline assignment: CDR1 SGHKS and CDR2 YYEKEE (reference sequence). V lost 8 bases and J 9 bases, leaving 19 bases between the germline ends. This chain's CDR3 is CASRQSPTNTQYF. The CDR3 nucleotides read TGTGCCAGTAGACAGAGTCCGACGAACACGCAGTATTTT.

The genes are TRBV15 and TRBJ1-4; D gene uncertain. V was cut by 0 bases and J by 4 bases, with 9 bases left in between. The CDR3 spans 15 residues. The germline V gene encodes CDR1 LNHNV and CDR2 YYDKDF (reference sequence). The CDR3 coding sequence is TGTGCCACCAGCAGAGATCAGAAACGTAATGAAAAACTGTTTTTT. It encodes CATSRDQKRNEKLFF.

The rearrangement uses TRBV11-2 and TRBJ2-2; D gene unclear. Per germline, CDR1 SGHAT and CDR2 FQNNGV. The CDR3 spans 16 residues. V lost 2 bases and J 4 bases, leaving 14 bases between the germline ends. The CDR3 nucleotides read TGTGCCAGCAGCTTAATTTTTCTAGGCGCCACCGGGGAGCTGTTTTTT. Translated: CASSLIFLGATGELFF.

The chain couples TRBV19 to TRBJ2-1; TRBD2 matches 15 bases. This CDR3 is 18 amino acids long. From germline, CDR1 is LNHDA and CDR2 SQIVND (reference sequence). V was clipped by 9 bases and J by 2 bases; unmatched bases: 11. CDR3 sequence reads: CASRLRTSGRAAYNEQFF. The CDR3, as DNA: TGTGCCAGCCGACTCAGGACTAGCGGGAGGGCAGCCTACAATGAGCAGTTCTTC.

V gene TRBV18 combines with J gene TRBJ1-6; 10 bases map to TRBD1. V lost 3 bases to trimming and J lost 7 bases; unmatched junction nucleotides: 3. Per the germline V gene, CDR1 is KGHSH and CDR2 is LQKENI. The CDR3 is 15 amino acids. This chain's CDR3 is CASSPRTGGNSPLHF. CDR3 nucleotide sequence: TGTGCCAGCTCACCGCGGACAGGGGGGAATTCACCCCTCCACTTT.

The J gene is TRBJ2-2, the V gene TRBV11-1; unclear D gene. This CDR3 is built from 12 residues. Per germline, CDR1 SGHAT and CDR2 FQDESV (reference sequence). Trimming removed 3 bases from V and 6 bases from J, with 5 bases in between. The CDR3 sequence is CASSFVSGELFF. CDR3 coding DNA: TGTGCCAGCAGCTTCGTTTCCGGGGAGCTGTTTTTT.

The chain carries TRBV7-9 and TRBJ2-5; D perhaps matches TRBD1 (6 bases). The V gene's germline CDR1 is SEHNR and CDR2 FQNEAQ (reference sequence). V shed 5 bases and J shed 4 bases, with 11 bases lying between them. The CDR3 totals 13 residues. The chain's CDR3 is CASSPTGIETQYF. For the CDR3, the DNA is TGTGCCAGCAGCCCTACAGGGATAGAGACCCAGTACTTC. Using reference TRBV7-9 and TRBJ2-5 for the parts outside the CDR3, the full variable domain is DTGVSQNPRHKITKRGQNVTFRCDPISEHNRLYWYRQTLGQGPEFLTYFQNEAQLEKSRLLSDRFSAERPKGSFSTLEIQRTEQGDSAMYLCASSPTGIETQYFGPGTRLLVL.

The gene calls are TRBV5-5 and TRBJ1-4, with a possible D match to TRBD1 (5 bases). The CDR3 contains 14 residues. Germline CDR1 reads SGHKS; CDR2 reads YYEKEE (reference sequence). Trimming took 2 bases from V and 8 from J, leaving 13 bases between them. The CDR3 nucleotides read TGTGCCAGCAGCTTAGGACATATTGGGGAAAAACTGTTTTTT. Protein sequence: CASSLGHIGEKLFF.

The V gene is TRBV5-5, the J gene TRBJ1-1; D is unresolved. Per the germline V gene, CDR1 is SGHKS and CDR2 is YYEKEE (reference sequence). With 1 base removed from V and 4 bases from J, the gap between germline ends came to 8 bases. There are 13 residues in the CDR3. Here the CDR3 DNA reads TGTGCCAGCAGCTTGATCGAGGGCACTGAAGCTTTCTTT. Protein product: CASSLIEGTEAFF.

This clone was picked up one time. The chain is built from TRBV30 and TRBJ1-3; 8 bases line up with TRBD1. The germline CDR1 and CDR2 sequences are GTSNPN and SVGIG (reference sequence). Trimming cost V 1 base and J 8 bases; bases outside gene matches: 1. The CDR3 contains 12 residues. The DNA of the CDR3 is TGTGCCTGGAGTGCAGGGGGCCACACCATATATTTT. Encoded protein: CAWSAGGHTIYF.

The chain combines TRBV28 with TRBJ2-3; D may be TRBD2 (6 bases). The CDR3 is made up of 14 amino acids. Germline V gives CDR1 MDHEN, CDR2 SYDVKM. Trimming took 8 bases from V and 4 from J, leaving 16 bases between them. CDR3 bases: TGTGCCAGCGCAACGGGGGTGTCGGCAGATACGCAGTATTTT. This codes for CASATGVSADTQYF.

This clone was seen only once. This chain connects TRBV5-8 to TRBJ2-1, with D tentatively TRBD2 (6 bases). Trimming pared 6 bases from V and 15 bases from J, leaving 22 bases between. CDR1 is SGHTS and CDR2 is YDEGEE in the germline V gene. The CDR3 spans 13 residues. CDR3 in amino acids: CASTTPGGYHAFF. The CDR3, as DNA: TGTGCCAGCACCACGCCCGGGGGATACCATGCGTTCTTC.